Listed below are T cell receptor beta chains from one sample, sequenced in a study of blood T cells in healthy people across ages. Via MiXCR, TCRdb re-called the 5' RACE reads, giving one row per CDR3 protein. The sample holds hundreds of thousands of distinct CDR3 sequences, 20% to 25% seen once. These data were also reused for a study on T cells of mothers and their children.

The source material was blood. The receptors derive from a boy aged 5-17 years in good health. The CDR3 runs from the conserved cysteine through the conserved F or W. A D gene is named only where the DNA matches it firmly. Part of the rows lack a size; the others show once, few, many or a class for expanded clones.

j_call d_call v_call clone_size cdr3_aa cdr3_nt
TRBJ2-3 - TRBV4-2 few CASAEVGTDTQYF TGTGCCAGCGCCGAGGTTGGAACAGATACGCAGTATTTT
TRBJ1-6 - TRBV4-2 - CASSQDTGVDSPLHF TGTGCCAGCAGCCAAGATACGGGGGTCGATTCACCCCTCCACTTT
TRBJ2-1 TRBD2 TRBV15 - CATSRALAGDNEQFF TGTGCCACCAGCAGAGCACTAGCGGGAGACAATGAGCAGTTCTTC
TRBJ1-1 TRBD1 TRBV7-2 - CASSIRQGPTEAFF TGTGCCAGCAGCATCCGACAGGGGCCAACTGAAGCTTTCTTT
TRBJ2-4 TRBD2 TRBV6-1 - CASSTGTSAKNIQYF TGTGCCAGCAGCACCGGGACTAGCGCCAAAAACATTCAGTACTTC
TRBJ2-1 TRBD2 TRBV4-1 - CASSQLTSGRDNEQFF TGCGCCAGCAGCCAACTTACTAGCGGGAGGGACAATGAGCAGTTCTTC
TRBJ2-5 - TRBV4-2 - CASSQGRKEETQYF TGTGCCAGCAGCCAAGGAAGGAAAGAAGAGACCCAGTACTTC
TRBJ2-3 - TRBV2 - CASSNRDKPDTQYF TGTGCCAGCAGTAACCGGGACAAACCAGATACGCAGTATTTT
TRBJ2-5 TRBD2 TRBV24-1 few CATSEPSGRALNEQLF TGTGCCACCAGTGAACCTAGCGGGAGGGCCCTAAATGAGCAGCTCTTC
TRBJ2-7 TRBD2 TRBV6-6 few CASSDGLAAFYEQYF TGTGCCAGCAGTGACGGACTAGCGGCATTCTACGAGCAGTACTTC
TRBJ2-3 TRBD2 TRBV20-1 - CSAGGLAGPDTQYF TGCAGTGCTGGAGGACTAGCGGGGCCAGATACGCAGTATTTT
TRBJ1-2 TRBD1 TRBV28 few CASTQGRTGGYTF TGTGCCAGCACACAGGGGAGGACGGGCGGCTACACCTTC
TRBJ1-4 TRBD1 TRBV4-1 few CASSQEQGGEKLFF TGCGCCAGCAGCCAAGAACAGGGGGGAGAAAAACTGTTTTTT
TRBJ1-5 - TRBV12-3/TRBV12-4 - CASSLDRLDQPQHF TGTGCCAGCAGTTTAGACAGGCTCGATCAGCCCCAGCATTTT
TRBJ1-4 - TRBV4-1 - CASSQDGQSNEKLFF TGCGCCAGCAGCCAAGATGGGCAGTCTAATGAAAAACTGTTTTTT
TRBJ2-5 - TRBV15 - CATSRDETQYF TGTGCCACCAGCAGAGACGAAACCCAGTACTTC
TRBJ2-7 TRBD2 TRBV20-1 - CSALYLAGAYEQYF TGCAGTGCTCTCTACCTAGCGGGAGCCTACGAGCAGTACTTC
TRBJ2-3 TRBD2 TRBV3-1 - CASSHQAGAGDTQYF TGTGCCAGCAGCCACCAAGCGGGGGCGGGGGATACGCAGTATTTT
TRBJ2-1 TRBD1 TRBV2 - CASKPGQGPYEQFF TGTGCCAGCAAACCGGGACAGGGCCCCTATGAGCAGTTCTTC
TRBJ1-1 - TRBV11-2 - CASSYRTYPTEAFF TGTGCCAGCAGCTATAGGACCTACCCCACTGAAGCTTTCTTT
TRBJ2-7 - TRBV7-3 - CASSSAIGYEQYF TGTGCCAGCAGCTCCGCGATCGGCTACGAGCAGTACTTC
TRBJ1-2 - TRBV12-3/TRBV12-4 few CASSLEAGRYGYTF TGTGCCAGCAGTTTAGAGGCGGGGAGGTATGGCTACACCTTC
TRBJ2-7 - TRBV20-1 - CSAREAGQVEQYF TGCAGTGCTAGGGAAGCGGGACAGGTCGAGCAGTACTTC
TRBJ2-5 - TRBV3-1 few CASSPSRWHETQYF TGTGCCAGCAGCCCCTCGAGATGGCACGAGACCCAGTACTTC